The 4 T cell receptor beta chains below come from one sample, sequenced in a study of blood T cell repertoires in COVID-19. Sequencing used immunoSEQ multiplex PCR; TCRdb keeps in-frame clones, though not all of them. In the table there are almost 200,000 clones, approximately 87% of which are singletons. The source material was peripheral blood. The receptors were gathered from a woman aged 70-85 years with acute or convalescent COVID-19.

The chain has TRBV7-8 and TRBJ2-5, with 13 bases matching TRBD2. The CDR3 loop spans 15 amino acids. Germline lookup yields CDR1 SGHVS and CDR2 FQNEAQ. V lost 5 bases to trimming and J lost 5 bases; unmatched junction nucleotides: 5. The CDR3: CASSRQLAGGETQYF. Written as DNA, the CDR3 is TGTGCCAGCAGCCGACAACTAGCGGGAGGGGAGACCCAGTACTTC.

The chain links TRBV11-2 to TRBJ2-3, with no clear D. V lost 8 bases to trimming and J lost 4 bases, with 13 bases between them. The CDR3 runs 13 residues. Germline CDR1 is SGHAT and CDR2 is FQNNGV. The CDR3 sequence: CASASVVADTQYF. The CDR3 DNA reads TGTGCCAGCGCTTCGGTGGTCGCAGATACGCAGTATTTT.

V and J are TRBV11-3 and TRBJ2-1, with a possible D match to TRBD1 (5 bases). From germline, CDR1 is SGHNT and CDR2 YENEEA. Between the trimmed V and J ends, which lost 1 base and 2 bases, there was a span of 12 bases. CDR3 length: 16 residues. CDR3 nucleotides: TGTGCCAGCAGCTTAGGGGGCGACTTCCCCTACAATGAGCAGTTCTTC. This sequence encodes CASSLGGDFPYNEQFF.

V is TRBV5-4 and J is TRBJ2-1; TRBD2 agrees at 7 bases. CDR3 length: 14 residues. CDR1 and CDR2 (germline): SGHNT, YYREEE (reference sequence). V was clipped by 4 bases and J by 12 bases; unmatched bases: 13. The CDR3 protein is CASSPAGVGLRQFF. The CDR3 coding sequence is TGTGCCAGCAGCCCGGCGGGGGTGGGATTGCGGCAGTTCTTC.